The source of this TCR beta chain is a study of T cells in tuberculosis. CDR1 and CDR2 (germline): SGHVS, FQNEAQ. Deletions cut 1 base from V and 4 bases from J, with 10 bases between. The CDR3 covers 14 residues. Only in-frame clones appear in the TCRdb table, and some are missing; sequencing was by immunoSEQ multiplex PCR. The sample carries fewer than 45,000 clones, nearly 95% recorded once. V gene TRBV7-8 combines with J gene TRBJ1-2; D is ambiguous. Material: PBMCs. This sequence originates from a donor between 10 and 29 years old with latent tuberculosis or without tuberculosis infection. CDR3 sequence reads: CASSLGFSGYGYTF. The CDR3 DNA follows: TGTGCCAGCAGCTTAGGATTTTCGGGCTATGGCTACACCTTC.